The entry below describes one T cell receptor beta chain. This record comes from a study of blood T cell repertoires in COVID-19. Whole-study context: The United States, Italy and Spain were the sources of the acute and convalescent COVID-19 samples. Sources were T cells, B-cell-depleted T cells, or PBMCs; the material itself was cDNA or gDNA.

Per the original data handling: Estimation of nucleated cell counts relied on the amplification of reference gene primers. Using immunoSEQ multiplex PCR, the repertoire was profiled, and TCRdb retains in-frame clones only, with some absent. V and J calls and clone size are those listed in that table; D and trimming were worked out from the DNA. The sample carries roughly 140,000 clones, 85% to 90% recorded once. Trimming removed 6 bases at V and 0 bases at J, with 9 bases between. The CDR3 contains 14 residues. Germline values: CDR1 GTSNPN, CDR2 SVGIG (reference sequence). The rearrangement uses TRBV30 and TRBJ2-6; tentative D call: TRBD1 (5 bases). This receptor was obtained from a woman aged 60 to 75 with active COVID-19. Material for sequencing was peripheral blood. The CDR3 is CACLRGSGANVLTF. The CDR3, as DNA: TGTGCCTGCCTTAGGGGCTCTGGGGCCAACGTCCTGACTTTC.